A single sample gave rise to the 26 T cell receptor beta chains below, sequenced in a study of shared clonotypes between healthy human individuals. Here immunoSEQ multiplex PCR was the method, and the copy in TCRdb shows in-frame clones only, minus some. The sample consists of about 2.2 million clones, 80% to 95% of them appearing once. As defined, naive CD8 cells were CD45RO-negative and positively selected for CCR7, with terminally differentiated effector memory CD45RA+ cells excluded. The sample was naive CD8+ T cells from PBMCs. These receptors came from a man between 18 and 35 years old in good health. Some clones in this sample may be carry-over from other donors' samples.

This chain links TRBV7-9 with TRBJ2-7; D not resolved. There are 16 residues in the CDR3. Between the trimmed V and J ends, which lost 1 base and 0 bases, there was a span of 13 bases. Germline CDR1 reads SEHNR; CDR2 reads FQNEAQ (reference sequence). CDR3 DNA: TGTGCCAGCAGCTTAGTCATAGGTCAAAGCTCCTACGAGCAGTACTTC. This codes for CASSLVIGQSSYEQYF.

The CDR3 loop is CASRAGTGFVHEQYF. As DNA, the CDR3 is TGTGCCAGCAGGGCCGGGACAGGGTTTGTCCACGAGCAGTACTTC. V is TRBV2 and J is TRBJ2-7; TRBD1 aligns across 9 bases. The CDR3 length is 15 residues. V was clipped by 6 bases and J by 5 bases; unmatched bases: 11. Germline CDR1 SNHLY, CDR2 FYNNEI.

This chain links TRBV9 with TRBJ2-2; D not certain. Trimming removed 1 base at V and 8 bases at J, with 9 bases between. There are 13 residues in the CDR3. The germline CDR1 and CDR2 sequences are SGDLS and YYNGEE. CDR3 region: CASSVTEAGELFF. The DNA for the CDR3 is TGTGCCAGCAGCGTAACCGAGGCTGGGGAGCTGTTTTTT.

The DNA for the CDR3 is TGTGCCAGCAGTTTATTTCCCGGGCTTACTGGGGCCAACGTCCTGACTTTC. Protein: CASSLFPGLTGANVLTF. V usage is TRBV27 and J usage is TRBJ2-6, with D uncertain. Germline CDR1 reads MNHEY; CDR2 reads SMNVEV (reference sequence). Trimming left V 1 base short and J 2 bases short, with 12 bases between. The CDR3 length is 17 residues. Full variable domain (rest looked up from reference TRBV27 and TRBJ2-6): EAQVTQNPRYLITVTGKKLTVTCSQNMNHEYMSWYRQDPGLGLRQIYYSMNVEVTDKGDVPEGYKVSRKEKRNFPLILESPSPNQTSLYFCASSLFPGLTGANVLTFGAGSRLTVL.

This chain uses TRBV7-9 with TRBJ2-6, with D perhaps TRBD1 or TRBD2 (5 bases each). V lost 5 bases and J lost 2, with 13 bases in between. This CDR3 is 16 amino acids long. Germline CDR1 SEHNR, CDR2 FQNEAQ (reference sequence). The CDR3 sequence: CASSGGDNPGANVLTF. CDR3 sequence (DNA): TGTGCCAGCAGCGGGGGAGACAATCCTGGGGCCAACGTCCTGACTTTC. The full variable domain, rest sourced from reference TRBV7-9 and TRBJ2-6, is DTGVSQNPRHKITKRGQNVTFRCDPISEHNRLYWYRQTLGQGPEFLTYFQNEAQLEKSRLLSDRFSAERPKGSFSTLEIQRTEQGDSAMYLCASSGGDNPGANVLTFGAGSRLTVL.

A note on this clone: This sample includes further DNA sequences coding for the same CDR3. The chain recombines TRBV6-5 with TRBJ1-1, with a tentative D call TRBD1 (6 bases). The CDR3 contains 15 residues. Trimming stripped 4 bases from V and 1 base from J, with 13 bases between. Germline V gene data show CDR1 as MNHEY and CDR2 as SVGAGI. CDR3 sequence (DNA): TGTGCCAGCAGTTTCCGGGGGGGGGCGAACACTGAAGCTTTCTTT. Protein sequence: CASSFRGGANTEAFF.

This chain's CDR3 is CASSEMQGWETQYF. DNA for the CDR3: TGTGCCAGCAGTGAAATGCAGGGCTGGGAGACCCAGTACTTC. The chain links TRBV2 to TRBJ2-5; a weak D match, TRBD1 (5 bases). The CDR3 consists of 14 residues. V dropped 2 bases and J dropped 5 bases, with 12 bases sitting between them. CDR1 is SNHLY and CDR2 is FYNNEI in the germline V gene.

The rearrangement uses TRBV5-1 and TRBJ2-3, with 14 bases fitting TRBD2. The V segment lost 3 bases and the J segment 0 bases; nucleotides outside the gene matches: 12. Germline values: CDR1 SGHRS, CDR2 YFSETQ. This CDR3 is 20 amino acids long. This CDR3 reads CASSWGLAGVGASSTDTQYF. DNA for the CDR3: TGCGCCAGCAGCTGGGGACTAGCGGGAGTCGGTGCCTCTAGCACAGATACGCAGTATTTT.

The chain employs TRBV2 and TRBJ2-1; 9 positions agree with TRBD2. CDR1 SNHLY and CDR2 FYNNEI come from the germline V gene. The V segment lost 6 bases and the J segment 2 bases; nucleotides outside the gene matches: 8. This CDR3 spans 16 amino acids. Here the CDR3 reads CASSVRTSGPYNEQFF. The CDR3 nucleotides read TGTGCCAGCAGCGTGAGAACTAGCGGGCCCTACAATGAGCAGTTCTTC.

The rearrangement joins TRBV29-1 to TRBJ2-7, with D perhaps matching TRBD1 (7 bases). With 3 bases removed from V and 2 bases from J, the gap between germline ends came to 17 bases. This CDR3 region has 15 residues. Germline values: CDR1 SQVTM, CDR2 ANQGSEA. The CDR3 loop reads CSVEGPRDRPYEQYF. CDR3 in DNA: TGCAGCGTTGAGGGGCCGCGGGACAGACCCTACGAGCAGTACTTC.

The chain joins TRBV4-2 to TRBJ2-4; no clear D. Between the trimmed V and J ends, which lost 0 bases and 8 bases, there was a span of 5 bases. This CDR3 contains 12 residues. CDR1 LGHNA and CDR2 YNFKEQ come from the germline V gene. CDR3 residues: CASSQESYIQYF. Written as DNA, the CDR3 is TGTGCCAGCAGCCAAGAATCATACATTCAGTACTTC.

CDR3 nucleotides: TGTGCCATCAGTGAGGACAGGGGACTCACTGAAGCTTTCTTT. Residues: CAISEDRGLTEAFF. The chain carries TRBV10-3 and TRBJ1-1; 8 bases match TRBD1. The CDR3 loop spans 14 amino acids. From germline, CDR1 is ENHRY and CDR2 SYGVKD. J gave up 4 bases and V 2 bases, and 3 bases lay outside the gene matches.

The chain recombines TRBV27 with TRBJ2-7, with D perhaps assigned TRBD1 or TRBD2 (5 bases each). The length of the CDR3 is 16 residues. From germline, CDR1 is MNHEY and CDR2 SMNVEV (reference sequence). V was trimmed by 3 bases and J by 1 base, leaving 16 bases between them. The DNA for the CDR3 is TGTGCCAGCAGTTTTACGATCGGGACGGTTTCCTACGAGCAGTACTTC. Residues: CASSFTIGTVSYEQYF.

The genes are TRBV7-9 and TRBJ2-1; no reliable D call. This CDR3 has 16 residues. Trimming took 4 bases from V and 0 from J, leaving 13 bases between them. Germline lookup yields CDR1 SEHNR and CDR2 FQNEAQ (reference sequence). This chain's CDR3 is CASSSHSQSSYNEQFF. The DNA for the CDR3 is TGTGCCAGCAGCTCACATAGTCAGTCCTCCTACAATGAGCAGTTCTTC.

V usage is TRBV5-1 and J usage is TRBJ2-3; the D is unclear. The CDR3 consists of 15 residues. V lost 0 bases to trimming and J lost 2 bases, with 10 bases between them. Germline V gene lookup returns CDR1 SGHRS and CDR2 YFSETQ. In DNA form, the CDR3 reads TGCGCCAGCAGCTTGGGTGTAGTAAACACAGATACGCAGTATTTT. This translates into CASSLGVVNTDTQYF.

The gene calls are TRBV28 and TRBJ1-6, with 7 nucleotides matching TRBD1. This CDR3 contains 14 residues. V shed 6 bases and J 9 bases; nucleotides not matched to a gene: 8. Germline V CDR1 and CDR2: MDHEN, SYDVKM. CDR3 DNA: TGTGCCAGCAGCCAAAGACAGGGAAGTTCACCCCTCCACTTT. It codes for CASSQRQGSSPLHF.

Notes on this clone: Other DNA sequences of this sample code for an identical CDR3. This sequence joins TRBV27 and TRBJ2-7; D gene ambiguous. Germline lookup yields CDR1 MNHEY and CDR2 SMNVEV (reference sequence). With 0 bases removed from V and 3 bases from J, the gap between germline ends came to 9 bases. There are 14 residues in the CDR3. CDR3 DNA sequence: TGTGCCAGCAGTTTATCTGGGCGGAGCTACGAGCAGTACTTC. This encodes CASSLSGRSYEQYF.

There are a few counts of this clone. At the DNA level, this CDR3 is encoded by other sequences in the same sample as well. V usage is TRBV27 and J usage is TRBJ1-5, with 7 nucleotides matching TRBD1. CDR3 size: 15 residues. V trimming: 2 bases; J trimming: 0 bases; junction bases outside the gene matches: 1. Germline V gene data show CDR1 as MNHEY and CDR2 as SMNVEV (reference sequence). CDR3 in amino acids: CASSLRGPSNQPQHF. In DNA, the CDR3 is TGTGCCAGCAGTTTAAGGGGGCCTAGCAATCAGCCCCAGCATTTT.

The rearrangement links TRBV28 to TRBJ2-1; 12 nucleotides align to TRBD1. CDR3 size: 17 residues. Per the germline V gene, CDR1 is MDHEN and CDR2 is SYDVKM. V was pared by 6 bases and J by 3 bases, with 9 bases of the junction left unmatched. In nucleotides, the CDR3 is TGTGCCAGCAGCTCCGGGACAGGGGGCTGGGGCTACAATGAGCAGTTCTTC. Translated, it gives CASSSGTGGWGYNEQFF.

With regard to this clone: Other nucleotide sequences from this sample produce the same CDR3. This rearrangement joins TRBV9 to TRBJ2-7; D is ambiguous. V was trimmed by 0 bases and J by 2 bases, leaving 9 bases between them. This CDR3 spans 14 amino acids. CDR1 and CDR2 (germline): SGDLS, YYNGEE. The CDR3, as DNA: TGTGCCAGCAGCGTAGCAGACGGTGCCTACGAGCAGTACTTC. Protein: CASSVADGAYEQYF.

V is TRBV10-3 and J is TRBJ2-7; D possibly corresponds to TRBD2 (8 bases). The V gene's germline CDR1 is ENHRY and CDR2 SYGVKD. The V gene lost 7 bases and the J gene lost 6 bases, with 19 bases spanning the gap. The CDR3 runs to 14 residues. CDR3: CAINTREGAGEQYF. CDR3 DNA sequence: TGTGCCATCAATACTCGGGAGGGGGCTGGCGAGCAGTACTTC.

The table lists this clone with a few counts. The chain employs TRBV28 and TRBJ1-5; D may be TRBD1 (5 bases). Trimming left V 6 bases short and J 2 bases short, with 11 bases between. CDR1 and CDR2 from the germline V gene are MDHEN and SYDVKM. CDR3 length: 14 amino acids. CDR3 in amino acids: CASSMGLRNQPQHF. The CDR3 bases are TGTGCCAGCAGCATGGGGCTACGCAATCAGCCCCAGCATTTT.

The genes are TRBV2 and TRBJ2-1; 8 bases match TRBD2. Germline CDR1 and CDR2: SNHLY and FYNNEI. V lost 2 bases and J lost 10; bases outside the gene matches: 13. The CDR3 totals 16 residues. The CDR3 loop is CASSERTGGSGAEQFF. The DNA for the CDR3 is TGTGCCAGCAGTGAAAGAACGGGAGGGTCCGGAGCGGAGCAGTTCTTC.

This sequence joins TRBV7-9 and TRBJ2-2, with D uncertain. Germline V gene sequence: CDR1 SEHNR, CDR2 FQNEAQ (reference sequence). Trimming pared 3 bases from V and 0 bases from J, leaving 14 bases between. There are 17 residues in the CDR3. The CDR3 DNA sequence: TGTGCCAGCAGCTTCCCAACTCAGAAGTCGAACACCGGGGAGCTGTTTTTT. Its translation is CASSFPTQKSNTGELFF.

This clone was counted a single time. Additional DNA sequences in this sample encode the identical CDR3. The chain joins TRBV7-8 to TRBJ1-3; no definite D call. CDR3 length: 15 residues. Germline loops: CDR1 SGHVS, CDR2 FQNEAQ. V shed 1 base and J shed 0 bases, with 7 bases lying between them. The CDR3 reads CASSLGRSSGNTIYF. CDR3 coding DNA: TGTGCCAGCAGCTTAGGACGCAGCTCTGGAAACACCATATATTTT.

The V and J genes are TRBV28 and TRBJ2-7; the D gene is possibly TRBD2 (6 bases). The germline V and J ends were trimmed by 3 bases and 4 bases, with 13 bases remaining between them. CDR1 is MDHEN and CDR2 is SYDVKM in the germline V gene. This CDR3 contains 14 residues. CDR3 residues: CASSLVPGAYEQYF. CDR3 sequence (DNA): TGTGCCAGCAGTTTGGTACCGGGAGCATACGAGCAGTACTTC.